The present T cell receptor (beta chain) was sequenced within a study of blood T cell repertoires in COVID-19. Sequencing used immunoSEQ multiplex PCR; TCRdb keeps in-frame clones, though not all of them. This sample has approximately 150,000 clones, with roughly 90% found just once. The CDR3 has 16 residues. Germline V lookup: CDR1 MNHNS, CDR2 SASEGT. About this clone: Relative to the germline gene, one junction end is altered; a read error may explain this.

Sequencing used PBMCs or T cells enriched from blood (not recorded which). The chain has TRBV6-1 and TRBJ1-1; 7 nucleotides agree with TRBD1. The sequence was collected from a woman aged 40-49 years who had been exposed to COVID-19. The DNA for the CDR3 is TGTGCCAGCAGGGAAGACAGGGCAAGGAGCGACACTGAAGCTTTCTTT. This sequence encodes CASREDRARSDTEAFF.